A selection of T cell receptor beta chains follows, all from one sample in a study of control samples from healthy donors and cancer patients. The method was immunoSEQ multiplex PCR; TCRdb's version includes in-frame clones alone and lacks a portion of them. This sample has 150,000 to 200,000 clones, with 75% to 95% found just once. Source material: blood. The source is a middle-aged woman in good health. The conserved cysteine and the conserved F or W are not part of the CDR3 here. Each record gives: V gene, D gene, J gene, CDR3 protein. D genes are given only for firm matches.

v_call: TRBV5-1
d_call: -
j_call: TRBJ1-6
cdr3_aa: ASSLSSSLDNSPLH

v_call: TRBV12-3/TRBV12-4
d_call: -
j_call: TRBJ1-3
cdr3_aa: ASSLSPGNTIY

v_call: TRBV2
d_call: TRBD1
j_call: TRBJ2-5
cdr3_aa: ASIGRGRSPIQETQY

v_call: TRBV2
d_call: -
j_call: TRBJ2-2
cdr3_aa: ASGSVGVSTGELF

v_call: TRBV12-3/TRBV12-4
d_call: -
j_call: TRBJ1-2
cdr3_aa: AIRGANYGYT

v_call: TRBV5-1
d_call: TRBD2
j_call: TRBJ2-5
cdr3_aa: ASSLNSGGAATQY

v_call: TRBV5-8
d_call: -
j_call: TRBJ2-5
cdr3_aa: ASWGVNQETQY

v_call: TRBV15
d_call: -
j_call: TRBJ2-3
cdr3_aa: ATSRVARSVSLRDTQY

v_call: TRBV7-8
d_call: TRBD2
j_call: TRBJ2-2
cdr3_aa: ASSLKLAGGPGTGELF

v_call: TRBV2
d_call: -
j_call: TRBJ1-1
cdr3_aa: ASSWDTNTEAF

v_call: TRBV10-2
d_call: -
j_call: TRBJ1-3
cdr3_aa: ASSESAPDSGNTIY

v_call: TRBV7-8
d_call: -
j_call: TRBJ2-5
cdr3_aa: ASSRETSSGETQY

v_call: TRBV3-1/TRBV3-2
d_call: TRBD2
j_call: TRBJ2-2
cdr3_aa: ASSPNPGLAGGLGRELF

v_call: TRBV5-6
d_call: -
j_call: TRBJ2-5
cdr3_aa: ASSLVSLLEETQY

v_call: TRBV10-1
d_call: TRBD2
j_call: TRBJ2-3
cdr3_aa: ASSDPGRGGNTQY

v_call: TRBV29-1
d_call: -
j_call: TRBJ1-4
cdr3_aa: SVGSGQGDEKLF

v_call: TRBV6-2/TRBV6-3
d_call: TRBD1
j_call: TRBJ1-5
cdr3_aa: ASSFSGTGGVRNQPQH

v_call: TRBV2
d_call: -
j_call: TRBJ2-1
cdr3_aa: ASSEQADLYNEQF

v_call: TRBV5-1
d_call: TRBD1
j_call: TRBJ2-2
cdr3_aa: ASSPGTGHTGELF

v_call: TRBV10-1
d_call: -
j_call: TRBJ1-1
cdr3_aa: ASRSGQYTEAF

v_call: TRBV27
d_call: TRBD2
j_call: TRBJ2-1
cdr3_aa: ASSWTSLNEQF

v_call: TRBV5-4
d_call: TRBD2
j_call: TRBJ2-3
cdr3_aa: ASSLRLAGPEGDTQY

v_call: TRBV2
d_call: -
j_call: TRBJ1-2
cdr3_aa: ASSPTKDA

v_call: TRBV4-1
d_call: -
j_call: TRBJ1-1
cdr3_aa: ASSLDGGNTEAF

v_call: TRBV7-6
d_call: TRBD2
j_call: TRBJ2-1
cdr3_aa: ASSLTSGGTNEQF

v_call: TRBV14
d_call: -
j_call: TRBJ2-1
cdr3_aa: ASSLRQPYNEQF

v_call: TRBV2
d_call: TRBD1
j_call: TRBJ1-1
cdr3_aa: ASGTGRTEAF

v_call: TRBV11-1
d_call: -
j_call: TRBJ1-1
cdr3_aa: ASSPRNTEAF

v_call: TRBV4-2
d_call: TRBD2
j_call: TRBJ2-6
cdr3_aa: ASSQVALAGASSGANVLT

v_call: TRBV11-2
d_call: TRBD2
j_call: TRBJ2-2
cdr3_aa: ASSLYGGASTGELF

v_call: TRBV7-8
d_call: -
j_call: TRBJ2-6
cdr3_aa: ASSLAGSGANVLT

v_call: TRBV19
d_call: -
j_call: TRBJ1-1
cdr3_aa: ASSIRQARTEAF

v_call: TRBV6-1
d_call: -
j_call: TRBJ1-5
cdr3_aa: ASSELSGAISNQPQH

v_call: TRBV6-5
d_call: TRBD2
j_call: TRBJ2-1
cdr3_aa: ASSYLGLAGNEQF

v_call: TRBV6-5
d_call: -
j_call: TRBJ1-1
cdr3_aa: ASSYGTRASNTEAF

v_call: TRBV5-1
d_call: TRBD1
j_call: TRBJ1-2
cdr3_aa: ASSLQGANYGYT

v_call: TRBV15
d_call: -
j_call: TRBJ1-4
cdr3_aa: ATSRDPGLTNEKLF

v_call: TRBV5-1
d_call: -
j_call: TRBJ2-7
cdr3_aa: ASSPGTRSYEQY

v_call: TRBV13
d_call: -
j_call: TRBJ2-3
cdr3_aa: ASSLLGILPDTQY

v_call: TRBV14
d_call: -
j_call: TRBJ2-1
cdr3_aa: ASSQDWGSDEQF

v_call: TRBV18
d_call: TRBD1
j_call: TRBJ1-1
cdr3_aa: ASSPQGGNTEAF

v_call: TRBV5-7
d_call: TRBD1
j_call: TRBJ1-2
cdr3_aa: ASSLEAVKGAVGGYT

v_call: TRBV4-2
d_call: TRBD1
j_call: TRBJ2-5
cdr3_aa: ASSPQWGQPKGETQY

v_call: TRBV7-8
d_call: TRBD1
j_call: TRBJ2-7
cdr3_aa: ASSSEGQGASYEQY

v_call: TRBV27
d_call: TRBD1
j_call: TRBJ1-1
cdr3_aa: ASSLWAGGRANTEAF

v_call: TRBV3-1/TRBV3-2
d_call: -
j_call: TRBJ1-2
cdr3_aa: ASSPRPGGYT

v_call: TRBV7-2
d_call: TRBD1
j_call: TRBJ1-5
cdr3_aa: ASSPRTGSNQPQH

v_call: TRBV6-5
d_call: TRBD1
j_call: TRBJ2-4
cdr3_aa: ASLQTGENIQY

v_call: TRBV5-1
d_call: -
j_call: TRBJ2-1
cdr3_aa: ASSASLDNEQF

v_call: TRBV3-1/TRBV3-2
d_call: -
j_call: TRBJ1-2
cdr3_aa: ASSQDLTGRIYGYT

v_call: TRBV6-4
d_call: -
j_call: TRBJ1-1
cdr3_aa: ASKRQINTEAF